Given below is one T cell receptor (beta chain) in context. The antigen is not known. Mismatch with germline at one junction end may stem from a read error. The data belong to a study of cytomegalovirus exposure and HLA in healthy donors. This CDR3 contains 17 residues. Per the germline V gene, CDR1 is SEHNR and CDR2 is FQNEAQ (reference sequence). Both 60 Vbeta primers and 13 Jbeta primers went into the PCR. Sequencing was performed with immunoSEQ multiplex PCR; in TCRdb, only in-frame clones are kept and a portion is missing. This table holds 200,000 to 250,000 clones, around 80% found once. Study findings and constraints: Under in vitro conditions, a few CMV-associated chains were confirmed as specific for CMV antigens. As was reported, the HLA-A and HLA-B alleles of most subjects were accurately predicted from TCR beta sequences. Rare sequences made up most TCRs, while some public TCRs were found in many donors.

Sample: PBMCs. The chain uses TRBV7-9 and TRBJ2-7; a possible D gene is TRBD1 (5 bases). The clonotype was recovered from a male donor in good health and CMV-seronegative. The CDR3 protein is CSSSLVARQGISYEQYF. For the CDR3, the DNA is TGTTCCAGCAGCTTAGTAGCCCGTCAGGGAATCTCCTACGAGCAGTACTTC.